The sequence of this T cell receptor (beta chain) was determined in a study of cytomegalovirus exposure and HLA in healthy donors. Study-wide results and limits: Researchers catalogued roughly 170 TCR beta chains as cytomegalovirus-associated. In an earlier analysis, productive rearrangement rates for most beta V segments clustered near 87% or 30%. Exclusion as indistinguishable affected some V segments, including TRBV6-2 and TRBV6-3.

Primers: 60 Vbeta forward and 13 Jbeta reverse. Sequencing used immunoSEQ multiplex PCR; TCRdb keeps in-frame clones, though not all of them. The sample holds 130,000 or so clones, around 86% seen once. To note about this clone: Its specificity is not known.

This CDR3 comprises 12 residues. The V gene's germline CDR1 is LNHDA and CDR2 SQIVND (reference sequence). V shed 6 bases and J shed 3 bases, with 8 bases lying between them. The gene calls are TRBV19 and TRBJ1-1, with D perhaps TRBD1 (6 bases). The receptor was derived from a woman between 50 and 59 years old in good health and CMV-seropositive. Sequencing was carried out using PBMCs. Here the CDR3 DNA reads TGTGCCAGTAGGAGGGGGTACACTGAAGCTTTCTTT. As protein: CASRRGYTEAFF.